Below, 17 T cell receptor beta chains from the same sample are listed, as sequenced in a study of memory CD4+ T cells and cytomegalovirus serostatus. The sort gate was single viable CD3+CD4+CD8-CD45RO+ cells for memory CD4+ T cells. Profiled with immunoSEQ multiplex PCR; TCRdb holds only in-frame clones, not every one. The sample includes about 62,000 clones, about 80% of them seen just once. The sequenced sample was memory CD4+ T cells from blood. All receptors derive from an adult in good health and CMV-seropositive.

The chain links TRBV5-1 to TRBJ2-1; tentative D call: TRBD1 (6 bases). V dropped 2 bases and J dropped 3 bases, with 12 bases sitting between them. The CDR3 is 15 amino acids. Germline-derived CDR1 and CDR2 are SGHRS and YFSETQ. In DNA form, the CDR3 reads TGCGCCAGCAGCTTAGGGTGGACAGACTACAATGAGCAGTTCTTC. It is translated as CASSLGWTDYNEQFF.

The chain has TRBV6-6 and TRBJ1-1, with 9 bases aligning to TRBD1. Germline CDR1 and CDR2: MNHNY and SVGAGI (reference sequence). Trimming at V came to 6 bases and at J to 7 bases, leaving 12 bases not matched to a gene. CDR3 length: 15 residues. CDR3 sequence reads: CASRGTGMPADEAFF. In nucleotides, the CDR3 is TGTGCCAGCAGGGGGACAGGGATGCCGGCCGATGAAGCTTTCTTT.

V is TRBV2 and J is TRBJ1-5; the D gene is possibly TRBD1 (5 bases). V lost 0 bases and J 7 bases, leaving 7 bases between the germline ends. The germline V gene has CDR1 SNHLY and CDR2 FYNNEI. The CDR3 sequence is 13 residues long. CDR3 nucleotides: TGTGCCAGCAGTGAAGCGGAGGGGCAGCCCCAGCATTTT. Amino acids: CASSEAEGQPQHF. Together with reference TRBV2 and TRBJ1-5, the CDR3 gives the full variable domain: EPEVTQTPSHQVTQMGQEVILRCVPISNHLYFYWYRQILGQKVEFLVSFYNNEISEKSEIFDDQFSVERPDGSNFTLKIRSTKLEDSAMYFCASSEAEGQPQHFGDGTRLSIL.

This clone showed up just once. V is TRBV4-1 and J is TRBJ2-5; D uncertain. The CDR3 is 15 residues long. The V and J ends lost 0 bases and 0 bases respectively, with 8 bases between them. Germline loops: CDR1 MGHRA, CDR2 YSYEKL. The CDR3 region is CASSQEVRYQETQYF. CDR3 bases: TGCGCCAGCAGCCAAGAAGTCCGCTACCAAGAGACCCAGTACTTC.

J is TRBJ1-3 and V is TRBV4-1; D unclear. CDR1 and CDR2 (germline): MGHRA, YSYEKL. Trimming pared 0 bases from V and 0 bases from J, leaving 6 bases between. The CDR3 extends over 15 amino acids. CDR3 in DNA: TGCGCCAGCAGCCAAGAGAGAAGCTCTGGAAACACCATATATTTT. Translation: CASSQERSSGNTIYF.

This clone was seen a handful of times. The gene calls are TRBV29-1 and TRBJ1-1; D gene ambiguous. CDR1 is SQVTM and CDR2 is ANQGSEA in the germline V gene. The CDR3 sequence is 12 residues long. V was clipped by 4 bases and J by 4 bases, with 10 bases between them. Written as DNA, the CDR3 is TGCAGCGTTGGGGGAGGCAGCACTGAAGCTTTCTTT. It codes for CSVGGGSTEAFF. Looking up the rest from reference TRBV29-1 and TRBJ1-1 gives the full variable domain: SAVISQKPSRDICQRGTSLTIQCQVDSQVTMMFWYRQQPGQSLTLIATANQGSEATYESGFVIDKFPISRPNLTFSTLTVSNMSPEDSSIYLCSVGGGSTEAFFGQGTRLTVV.

V usage is TRBV7-2 and J usage is TRBJ2-7; 10 positions agree with TRBD2. The CDR3 extends over 15 amino acids. J lost 5 bases, V lost 6 bases, and 10 bases had no gene match. Germline CDR1 SGHTA, CDR2 FQGNSA. CDR3 coding DNA: TGTGCCAGCAGGGGGAGTAGCGGGAGGATCGACGAGCAGTACTTC. It translates to CASRGSSGRIDEQYF.

The rearrangement uses TRBV7-9 and TRBJ1-2, with D hard to call. V was pared by 1 base and J by 4 bases, with 16 bases between. This CDR3 comprises 16 residues. Looked up from germline, CDR1 is SEHNR and CDR2 is FQNEAQ (reference sequence). The CDR3 sequence: CASSLGFGSEVYGYTF. In nucleotides, the CDR3 is TGTGCCAGCAGCTTAGGATTTGGCAGTGAAGTCTATGGCTACACCTTC.

In this sample, this clone turned up once. The V gene is TRBV5-1, the J gene TRBJ2-7; the D is unclear. Germline V gene lookup returns CDR1 SGHRS and CDR2 YFSETQ. The CDR3 sequence is 15 residues long. Trimming stripped 0 bases from V and 2 bases from J, with 12 bases between. Here the CDR3 DNA reads TGCGCCAGCAGCTTGGGGGTAGGCCCCACCTACGAGCAGTACTTC. It yields the protein CASSLGVGPTYEQYF.

The rearrangement links TRBV11-2 to TRBJ2-7, with 8 bases fitting TRBD2. Germline V gene data show CDR1 as SGHAT and CDR2 as FQNNGV. V trimming: 5 bases; J trimming: 7 bases; junction bases outside the gene matches: 1. This CDR3 has 11 residues. CDR3 amino acids: CASSRGGEQYF. The CDR3 nucleotides read TGTGCCAGCAGCCGGGGGGGAGAGCAGTACTTC.

This clone was seen a single time. V gene TRBV7-3 combines with J gene TRBJ1-2; D may be TRBD1 (5 bases). V shed 2 bases and J shed 8 bases, with 12 bases lying between them. This CDR3 has 13 amino acids. CDR1 and CDR2 from the germline V gene are SGHTA and FQGTGA. The CDR3 bases are TGTGCCAGCAGCTTAGCCCTAGGGGAAGGCTACACCTTC. Residues: CASSLALGEGYTF. The full variable domain, rest sourced from reference TRBV7-3 and TRBJ1-2, is GAGVSQTPSNKVTEKGKYVELRCDPISGHTALYWYRQSLGQGPEFLIYFQGTGAADDSGLPNDRFFAVRPEGSVSTLKIQRTERGDSAVYLCASSLALGEGYTFGSGTRLTVV.

The chain has TRBV10-3 and TRBJ2-3; 7 nucleotides align to TRBD2. Germline loops: CDR1 ENHRY, CDR2 SYGVKD. Losses at the gene ends were 10 bases for V and 4 bases for J; bases not matched to a gene: 11. The CDR3 covers 14 residues. This CDR3 reads CATGGNLAADTQYF. The CDR3 nucleotides read TGTGCCACCGGGGGGAACCTGGCGGCAGATACGCAGTATTTT.

This clone was recorded once. This chain joins TRBV7-9 and TRBJ1-5; D possibly corresponds to TRBD1 (6 bases). CDR3 length: 13 amino acids. Germline CDR1 and CDR2: SEHNR and FQNEAQ (reference sequence). V was cut by 3 bases and J by 5 bases, with 8 bases left in between. CDR3 sequence reads: CASSLRQDQPQHF. CDR3 DNA sequence: TGTGCCAGCAGCTTGAGACAGGATCAGCCCCAGCATTTT. Drawing the rest from reference TRBV7-9 and TRBJ1-5, the complete variable domain is DTGVSQNPRHKITKRGQNVTFRCDPISEHNRLYWYRQTLGQGPEFLTYFQNEAQLEKSRLLSDRFSAERPKGSFSTLEIQRTEQGDSAMYLCASSLRQDQPQHFGDGTRLSIL.

V usage is TRBV5-1 and J usage is TRBJ2-3; no definite D call. Germline V lookup: CDR1 SGHRS, CDR2 YFSETQ. The CDR3 sequence is 12 residues long. V was cut by 2 bases and J by 5 bases, with 6 bases left in between. For the CDR3, the DNA is TGCGCCAGCAGCTTAAACGTAGATACGCAGTATTTT. It codes for CASSLNVDTQYF.

This chain connects TRBV11-2 to TRBJ2-3, with D tentatively TRBD1 or TRBD2 (6 bases each). The CDR3 has 15 amino acids. CDR1 and CDR2 from the germline V gene are SGHAT and FQNNGV. Trimming stripped 1 base from V and 3 bases from J, with 11 bases between. Written as DNA, the CDR3 is TGTGCCAGCAGCTTAGGGGGGGCGGAGACAGATACGCAGTATTTT. It codes for CASSLGGAETDTQYF.

The rearrangement joins TRBV5-5 to TRBJ1-2, with D unresolved. V was cut by 7 bases and J by 0 bases, with 13 bases left in between. The CDR3 spans 14 residues. The V gene's germline CDR1 is SGHKS and CDR2 YYEKEE (reference sequence). CDR3 loop: CASGPAGANYGYTF. The CDR3 DNA reads TGTGCCAGCGGGCCGGCCGGAGCTAACTATGGCTACACCTTC.

The chain recombines TRBV18 with TRBJ1-4, with a weak D call TRBD1 (5 bases). Between the trimmed V and J ends, which lost 4 bases and 3 bases, there was a span of 15 bases. The germline V gene has CDR1 KGHSH and CDR2 LQKENI. The CDR3 extends over 16 amino acids. The CDR3, as DNA: TGTGCCAGCTCACAATGGTCGACAGCCCCTAATGAAAAACTGTTTTTT. Translating it yields CASSQWSTAPNEKLFF.